This is a list of T cell receptor beta chains from one sample in a study of blood T cells in healthy people across ages. TCRdb used MiXCR to reprocess the 5' RACE reads, holding one entry per CDR3 protein. The sample holds about 770,000 distinct CDR3 sequences, under 55% seen once. Sequenced sample: blood. These receptors originate from a man aged 55 to 69 in good health. CDR3s leave out the opening cysteine and the closing phenylalanine or tryptophan. Clone size is shown for a subset of rows, as once, few, many or a class of expanded clone.

TRBJ1-3 TRBV2 - ASSEEEFSGNTIY
TRBJ1-5 TRBV20-1 - SALKGQHLFNQPQH
TRBJ2-7 TRBV20-1 - SASADSYEQY
TRBJ2-7 TRBV20-1 many SAEHGASGLEQY
TRBJ2-6 TRBV12-5 - ASGRVHSGANVLT
- TRBV2 - ASSDGIFGSRGYEQY
TRBJ1-2 TRBV19 - ASSMTVDYGYT
TRBJ2-7 TRBV2 few ASQPGSYEQY
TRBJ2-1 TRBV7-2 - ASSLRRVSSYNEQF
TRBJ2-5 TRBV2 few ASKADQETQY
TRBJ1-1 TRBV20-1 - SARDVPGRYTEAF
TRBJ2-7 TRBV19 - ASRGVGQEQY
TRBJ2-1 TRBV7-9 - ASTQSTSGEQF
TRBJ2-5 TRBV6-5 - ASRARTGGETQY
TRBJ2-1 TRBV6-2/TRBV6-3 - ASSRTSGDSYNEQF
TRBJ2-7 TRBV5-1 few ASSPDSTGIYEQY
TRBJ2-5 TRBV12-3/TRBV12-4 few ASTQGTARQETQY
TRBJ2-5 TRBV27 - ASSTGPSIQETQY
TRBJ2-7 TRBV7-2 - ASSLARQDEQY
TRBJ1-5 TRBV27 - ASRSAGETQPQH
TRBJ1-5 TRBV4-1 - ASSQGSGNFNQPQH
- TRBV11-2 - ASGQGQVAYEQY
TRBJ1-4 TRBV5-4 - ASSSSGTEKLF
TRBJ1-6 TRBV6-6 - ASSPVEGRNSPLH
TRBJ2-5 TRBV13 - ASSLPGQGRDEQY
TRBJ1-5 TRBV2 many ASSEGSQGQPQH
TRBJ2-1 TRBV15 - ATTKQGSSYNEQF
TRBJ2-3 TRBV6-5 once ASSPGVVEPTEY
TRBJ1-5 TRBV29-1 few SVAMDISNQPQH
TRBJ1-1 TRBV13 - ASSPMWGDTEAF
TRBJ2-7 TRBV20-1 few SARDHRGSYEQY
TRBJ2-3 TRBV3-1 - ASSREGGAPDTQY
TRBJ1-2 TRBV7-9 few ASSLVLGSDYGYT
TRBJ1-5 TRBV7-2 - ASSLEANSNQPQH
TRBJ2-1 TRBV6-6 - ASSSHYAGGYNEQF